The 21 T cell receptor beta chains below were found in one sample sequenced in a study of cytomegalovirus exposure and HLA in healthy donors. The PCR employed 60 Vbeta primers together with 13 Jbeta primers. Clones were read by immunoSEQ multiplex PCR, and TCRdb kept only the in-frame ones, dropping some. The sample consists of more than 110,000 clones, over 75% of them appearing once. The sequenced material came from PBMCs. These receptors came from a female donor in good health and CMV-seronegative.

The chain links TRBV21-1 to TRBJ2-1; the table's D call, TRBD2, was not checked against the DNA. TRBV21-1 is deemed a pseudogene. The CDR3 sequence is 15 residues long. The CDR3 protein is CASTTTSGSINEQFF. Written as DNA, the CDR3 is TGTGCCAGCACTACGACTAGCGGGAGCATCAATGAGCAGTTCTTC.

The chain recombines TRBV7-9 with TRBJ1-1, with a possible D match to TRBD1 (6 bases). The CDR3 has 13 amino acids. Trimming shortened V by 5 bases and J by 1 base, and 8 bases separated the two germline ends. Germline V CDR1 and CDR2: SEHNR, FQNEAQ (reference sequence). The CDR3 spells CASSTTGNTEAFF. The CDR3 nucleotides read TGTGCCAGCAGCACGACAGGGAACACTGAAGCTTTCTTT.

The chain couples TRBV27 to TRBJ2-7; the D gene is possibly TRBD2 (5 bases). Germline CDR1 MNHEY, CDR2 SMNVEV (reference sequence). Trimming took off 5 bases at V and 3 bases at J, with 11 bases between the two ends. This CDR3 is 13 amino acids long. The CDR3 nucleotides are TGTGCCAGCAGTGCCCGGGGTTACTACGAGCAGTACTTC. This sequence encodes CASSARGYYEQYF.

This chain joins TRBV4-1 and TRBJ2-3; TRBD1 is a possible D gene (7 bases). CDR1 is MGHRA, CDR2 YSYEKL, per germline. The length of the CDR3 is 15 residues. Trimming cost V 2 bases and J 1 base, with 10 bases left between them. CDR3 in DNA: TGCGCCAGCAGCCAACAGGGGGGAGGCACAGATACGCAGTATTTT. Translated, it gives CASSQQGGGTDTQYF.

The gene calls are TRBV7-9 and TRBJ2-6; TRBD1 agrees at 8 bases. Germline CDR1 and CDR2: SEHNR and FQNEAQ (reference sequence). J was trimmed by 0 bases and V by 5 bases; bases with no gene match: 9. This CDR3 has 18 residues. The CDR3 DNA reads TGTGCCAGCAGCCGGACAGGGATGCCTTTCTCTGGGGCCAACGTCCTGACTTTC. It translates to CASSRTGMPFSGANVLTF.

The chain links TRBV5-1 to TRBJ2-5; 7 positions match TRBD2. The CDR3 has 15 amino acids. The V segment lost 5 bases and the J segment 5 bases; nucleotides outside the gene matches: 12. CDR1 is SGHRS and CDR2 is YFSETQ in the germline V gene. CDR3 nucleotides: TGCGCCAGCAGTCCTGGTGGCGGGAGAGGGGAGACCCAGTACTTC. Translation gives CASSPGGGRGETQYF.

The chain uses TRBV5-6 and TRBJ2-7, with 9 bases that match TRBD2. V shed 4 bases, J shed 2 bases, and the junction held 7 bases outside the gene matches. Germline V gene sequence: CDR1 SGHDT, CDR2 YYEEEE. The CDR3 covers 15 residues. CDR3 region: CASSQTSGAPYEQYF. The CDR3 nucleotides read TGTGCCAGCAGCCAGACTAGCGGAGCCCCCTACGAGCAGTACTTC.

The sample holds a few counts of this clone. The V call is TRBV5-6, the J call TRBJ1-4; D is undetermined. This CDR3 has 15 amino acids. From germline, CDR1 is SGHDT and CDR2 YYEEEE. Trimming left V 3 bases short and J 7 bases short, with 16 bases between. CDR3 in DNA: TGTGCCAGCAGCTCGTTACAAGGGAGCCTTGAAAAACTGTTTTTT. The encoded protein is CASSSLQGSLEKLFF. Looking up the rest from reference TRBV5-6 and TRBJ1-4 gives the full variable domain: DAGVTQSPTHLIKTRGQQVTLRCSPKSGHDTVSWYQQALGQGPQFIFQYYEEEERQRGNFPDRFSGHQFPNYSSELNVNALLLGDSALYLCASSSLQGSLEKLFFGSGTQLSVL.

The chain is built from TRBV2 and TRBJ2-6; tentatively, D is TRBD1 (6 bases). This CDR3 has 15 amino acids. Germline CDR1 reads SNHLY; CDR2 reads FYNNEI. The ends were cut back, 6 bases at V and 0 bases at J, with 9 bases in the middle. The CDR3 region has the DNA TGTGCCAGCAGGGACAGATTCTCTGGGGCCAACGTCCTGACTTTC. Amino acids: CASRDRFSGANVLTF.

The chain recombines TRBV4-1 with TRBJ2-6; 7 positions agree with TRBD1. The CDR3 sequence is 16 residues long. V trimming: 1 base; J trimming: 1 base; junction bases outside the gene matches: 1. The germline gives CDR1 MGHRA, CDR2 YSYEKL. The CDR3 is CASSQVQGSGANVLTF. In DNA form, the CDR3 reads TGCGCCAGCAGCCAAGTACAGGGGTCTGGGGCCAACGTCCTGACTTTC.

This chain connects TRBV6-1 to TRBJ2-7, with TRBD1 matching over 9 bases. The CDR3 consists of 14 residues. Trimming took 0 bases from V and 6 from J; bases not matched to a gene: 3. Germline V lookup: CDR1 MNHNS, CDR2 SASEGT. CDR3 amino acids: CASSEAPTGGEQYF. The CDR3 nucleotides read TGTGCCAGCAGTGAAGCCCCGACAGGGGGCGAGCAGTACTTC.

This clone has a handful of counts. The J gene is TRBJ2-1, the V gene TRBV7-3, with 8 bases fitting TRBD2. Per germline, CDR1 SGHTA and CDR2 FQGTGA. The V and J ends lost 1 base and 9 bases, in that order; junction bases with no gene match: 5. CDR3 length equals 14 residues. The CDR3 sequence: CASSLMGLGGEQFF. CDR3 in DNA: TGTGCCAGCAGCTTAATGGGACTAGGGGGTGAGCAGTTCTTC.

The chain uses TRBV28 and TRBJ1-4, with 9 bases lining up with TRBD1. Germline V CDR1 and CDR2: MDHEN, SYDVKM. This CDR3 has 16 amino acids. Trimming at V came to 7 bases and at J to 0 bases, leaving 6 bases not matched to a gene. CDR3 coding DNA: TGTGCCAGCAACCGGGACAGGGTTGCAACTAATGAAAAACTGTTTTTT. Its translation: CASNRDRVATNEKLFF.

This clone was seen a few times. The V call is TRBV5-1, the J call TRBJ1-1; D may be TRBD1 (5 bases). CDR1 is SGHRS, CDR2 YFSETQ, per germline. The CDR3 length is 16 residues. V shed 0 bases and J shed 0 bases, with 12 bases lying between them. For the CDR3, the DNA is TGCGCCAGCAGCTTGGTAGGACGGGGGATGAACACTGAAGCTTTCTTT. It yields the protein CASSLVGRGMNTEAFF.

This CDR3 is CASAPGQGGDEQFF. The DNA of the CDR3 is TGTGCTAGTGCTCCGGGACAGGGGGGGGATGAGCAGTTCTTC. J is TRBJ2-1 and V is TRBV12-5, with TRBD1 identical over 11 bases. This CDR3 region has 14 residues. Per the germline V gene, CDR1 is LGHNT and CDR2 is FRNRAP. The V gene end was trimmed by 7 bases and the J gene end by 8 bases; junction bases not matched to a gene: 7.

V usage is TRBV28 and J usage is TRBJ1-1, with a tentative D call TRBD1 (6 bases). The CDR3 runs 17 residues. Germline loops: CDR1 MDHEN, CDR2 SYDVKM. V was clipped by 6 bases and J by 4 bases, with 24 bases between them. CDR3 nucleotide sequence: TGTGCCAGCAGGGCTGCGGGGGGGCCTAGTATGGGCACTGAAGCTTTCTTT. It yields the protein CASRAAGGPSMGTEAFF.

This clone appeared a few times. This chain connects TRBV19 to TRBJ1-1, with 7 bases matching TRBD1. Per the germline V gene, CDR1 is LNHDA and CDR2 is SQIVND (reference sequence). The CDR3 extends over 15 amino acids. Unmatched junction bases numbered 8, after V lost 3 bases and J lost 4 bases. The DNA for the CDR3 is TGTGCCAGTAGTATTTATTCAGGGGGAGGCACTGAAGCTTTCTTT. It translates to CASSIYSGGGTEAFF.

The J gene is TRBJ1-1, the V gene TRBV13; D uncertain. This CDR3 comprises 13 residues. Between the trimmed V and J ends, which lost 5 bases and 3 bases, there was a span of 10 bases. Germline V gene sequence: CDR1 PRHDT, CDR2 FYEKMQ (reference sequence). This CDR3 reads CASSLLRDTEAFF. CDR3 in DNA: TGTGCCAGCAGCCTCCTCCGTGACACTGAAGCTTTCTTT.

The V call is TRBV9, the J call TRBJ1-1; D call uncertain. V lost 0 bases to trimming and J lost 4 bases, with 7 bases between them. The CDR3 is 13 amino acids. The germline CDR1 and CDR2 sequences are SGDLS and YYNGEE. For the CDR3, the DNA is TGTGCCAGCAGCGTAGCGGCAGGCACTGAAGCTTTCTTT. It encodes CASSVAAGTEAFF.

The gene calls are TRBV28 and TRBJ1-2; TRBD1 aligns across 9 bases. Per germline, CDR1 MDHEN and CDR2 SYDVKM. With 5 bases clipped from V and 7 bases from J, the junction kept 11 bases outside the gene matches. The CDR3 is made up of 15 amino acids. The CDR3 nucleotides read TGTGCCAGCAGTCTTAATCCGGGACAGGGCTTTGGCTACACCTTC. Residues: CASSLNPGQGFGYTF.

This sequence joins TRBV19 and TRBJ2-3, with 8 bases lining up with TRBD1. This CDR3 region has 16 residues. Trimming took 4 bases from V and 2 from J; bases not matched to a gene: 8. CDR1 is LNHDA and CDR2 is SQIVND in the germline V gene (reference sequence). The CDR3 DNA follows: TGTGCCAGTAGTAAAGGGACAGGATTAAACACAGATACGCAGTATTTT. It is translated as CASSKGTGLNTDTQYF.